This TCR beta chain stems from a study of T cells after yellow fever vaccination. Trimming cost V 5 bases and J 9 bases, with 11 bases left between them. Germline CDR1 and CDR2: SGHTA and FQGNSA. This CDR3 comprises 12 residues. Whole-study results and caveats: Abundant clonotypes (contaminants from the bulk population) could be present in FACS-sorted repertoires. Clones that expanded after primary vaccination mostly reappeared after the booster (roughly 96% CD4, 75% to 90% CD8).

Each CDR3 protein is one row after TCRdb ran MiXCR on the 5' RACE reads. The sample records just under 600,000 distinct CDR3 sequences, approximately 12% being singletons. The count of this clonotype is one. Its target is not known. The receptor comes from a young man who received the YFV17D yellow fever vaccine. The V and J genes are TRBV7-2 and TRBJ2-1; the D gene is possibly TRBD2 (5 bases). This specimen consisted of PBMCs, obtained on the day of the yellow fever booster vaccination. The CDR3 spells CASSRGRVEQFF. The CDR3 nucleotides are TGTGCCAGCAGCCGGGGTCGGGTTGAGCAGTTCTTC.